The 3 T cell receptor beta chains below all came from one sample that was sequenced in a study of blood T cell repertoires in COVID-19. Assay used: immunoSEQ multiplex PCR; TCRdb lists only in-frame clones, some missing. The sample carries around 280,000 clones, roughly 80% recorded once. Source material: peripheral blood. The receptors derive from a woman in her forties or fifties with active or convalescent COVID-19.

The chain couples TRBV27 to TRBJ2-3, with D perhaps TRBD2 (5 bases). The CDR3 is 14 amino acids. Deletions cut 8 bases from V and 1 base from J, with 13 bases between. Germline V CDR1 and CDR2: MNHEY, SMNVEV (reference sequence). The CDR3 region is CASGGLGGTDTQYF. DNA for the CDR3: TGTGCCAGCGGAGGCCTCGGGGGCACAGATACGCAGTATTTT.

This sequence joins TRBV5-5 and TRBJ1-4; D gene unclear. The CDR3 has 15 amino acids. Germline V lookup: CDR1 SGHKS, CDR2 YYEKEE (reference sequence). The V gene lost 4 bases and the J gene lost 0 bases, with 10 bases spanning the gap. CDR3 residues: CASSTTPATNEKLFF. The CDR3 coding sequence is TGTGCCAGCAGCACCACTCCCGCAACTAATGAAAAACTGTTTTTT.

The chain has TRBV6-5 and TRBJ2-3; 8 bases are a match to TRBD1. The CDR3 consists of 14 residues. Germline V CDR1 and CDR2: MNHEY, SVGAGI. V gave up 0 bases and J gave up 7 bases; unmatched junction bases: 3. Here the CDR3 reads CASSYSDRAHTQYF. CDR3 DNA sequence: TGTGCCAGCAGTTACTCGGACAGGGCACATACGCAGTATTTT.